Each of the 9 T cell receptor beta chains below was sequenced from the same sample in a study of response to subunit inactivated influenza vaccine (dated by TCRdb to the late 2010s). Library preparation employed RT-PCR. Sequencing relied on an Illumina HiSeq 2500. TCRdb reprocessed the public reads (quality trimming at Q25 with fastp, clone calling with MiXCR) and kept in-frame beta chains. Entries that share a CDR3 protein sequence are merged under the most common genes and DNA. This sample is represented by some 800,000 distinct CDR3 sequences; around 21% of them were singletons. Together, the top ten hold roughly 10% of the sample. Specimen: PBMCs from blood, collected about 5 days after vaccination. The receptors derive from a man aged 45-60 years who received an inactivated influenza vaccine. Donor details come from another sample of the same person, matched by shared clones.

A few counts support this clonotype. The rearrangement uses TRBV6-6 and TRBJ2-6; D not certain. CDR3 length: 13 amino acids. CDR1 MNHNY and CDR2 SVGAGI come from the germline V gene (reference sequence). The V end was cut by 8 bases, the J end by 1 base, with 6 bases between. CDR3: CASFRSGANVLTF. The CDR3 nucleotides read TGTGCCAGCTTCCGGTCTGGGGCCAACGTCCTGACTTTC.

The chain joins TRBV6-2 or TRBV6-3 to TRBJ2-1; D remains unclear. This CDR3 is built from 17 residues. The V gene's germline CDR1 is MNHEY and CDR2 SVGEGT. Trimming took 1 base from V and 0 from J, leaving 13 bases between them. The CDR3 sequence: CASSYYDRVGSYNEQFF. CDR3 bases: TGTGCCAGCAGTTACTACGATCGCGTCGGCTCCTACAATGAGCAGTTCTTC.

J is TRBJ2-7 and V is TRBV6-5, with D hard to call. Per germline, CDR1 MNHEY and CDR2 SVGAGI. This CDR3 contains 12 residues. V lost 6 bases and J 10 bases, leaving 16 bases between the germline ends. CDR3 DNA sequence: TGTGCCAGCAGCGAGAGATCCGGGTCACAGTACTTC. It is translated as CASSERSGSQYF.

Only a few counts were recorded for this clonotype. The rearrangement uses TRBV20-1 and TRBJ2-7; 10 nucleotides line up with TRBD2. The CDR3 is 14 residues long. V gave up 6 bases and J gave up 0 bases; unmatched junction bases: 5. Germline V gene sequence: CDR1 DFQATT, CDR2 SNEGSKA (reference sequence). The CDR3 protein is CSAPTSGLSYEQYF. CDR3 bases: TGCAGTGCGCCGACTAGCGGGCTCTCCTACGAGCAGTACTTC.

This clonotype was recorded only once. This rearrangement joins TRBV2 to TRBJ2-1; D uncertain. CDR3 length equals 13 residues. Germline V gene data show CDR1 as SNHLY and CDR2 as FYNNEI. V was clipped by 6 bases and J by 6 bases, with 12 bases between them. The CDR3 coding sequence is TGTGCCAGCAGCGACCTAAGGGCCAATGAGCAGTTCTTC. It is translated as CASSDLRANEQFF.

This clonotype was seen at least ten times. V and J are TRBV20-1 and TRBJ2-5; 7 bases fit TRBD1. V was pared by 5 bases and J by 2 bases, with 8 bases of the junction left unmatched. Germline-derived CDR1 and CDR2 are DFQATT and SNEGSKA (reference sequence). The CDR3 is 14 residues long. This chain's CDR3 is CSAGTGVGQETQYF. CDR3 coding DNA: TGCAGTGCTGGAACAGGGGTGGGGCAAGAGACCCAGTACTTC.

CDR3 DNA: TGCGCCAGCAGCCAAGGGTCAATAAACAGGCGGTTTAATCGGGGGCTCACCGGGGAGCTGTTTTTT. Translation: CASSQGSINRRFNRGLTGELFF. The rearrangement joins TRBV4-1 to TRBJ2-2; D tentatively fits TRBD1 or TRBD2 (6 bases each). Trimming shortened V by 1 base and J by 4 bases, and 31 bases separated the two germline ends. Looked up from germline, CDR1 is MGHRA and CDR2 is YSYEKL. The CDR3 totals 22 residues.

This clonotype was counted between two and nine times. This chain connects TRBV5-1 to TRBJ2-7, with D tentatively TRBD2 (5 bases). Between the trimmed V and J ends, which lost 4 bases and 3 bases, there was a span of 14 bases. The CDR3 length is 14 residues. Germline CDR1 and CDR2: SGHRS and YFSETQ. This chain's CDR3 is CASSRGGELYEQYF. In DNA, the CDR3 is TGCGCCAGCAGCCGTGGAGGCGAGCTCTACGAGCAGTACTTC.

The chain employs TRBV7-2 and TRBJ1-6; weak D call: TRBD1 (6 bases). Between the trimmed V and J ends, which lost 6 bases and 4 bases, there was a span of 16 bases. The CDR3 is 16 residues long. Looked up from germline, CDR1 is SGHTA and CDR2 is FQGNSA. The CDR3, as DNA: TGTGCCAGCAGGTCTCACCACGGGACATATAATTCACCCCTCCACTTT. Translated, it gives CASRSHHGTYNSPLHF.